One T cell receptor (beta chain) is described in this entry. What it binds is not known. These data belong to a study of blood T cells in healthy people across ages. Next came a second PCR, run for about 6 to 12 cycles, which used a sample-barcoded 5' primer along with a J-beta primer mix. MiXCR, applied by TCRdb to the 5' RACE reads, yields one record per CDR3 protein. The repertoire has some 1.4 million distinct CDR3 sequences, around two fifths of them found once; the top ten carry 7% to 9%. General study findings and limits: Compared with aged donors, long-lived donors showed fewer expanded clones, suggesting selection.

CDR1 and CDR2 (germline): DFQATT, SNEGSKA (reference sequence). V was cut by 3 bases and J by 0 bases, with 8 bases left in between. This CDR3 spans 14 amino acids. The source material was blood. This chain uses TRBV20-1 with TRBJ1-4; D is unclear. The TCR sequence derives from a woman under 30 in good health. The CDR3 DNA is TGCAGTGCTAGGGAGATTTCAACTAATGAAAAACTGTTTTTT. Amino acids: CSAREISTNEKLFF.